This T cell receptor beta chain was sequenced in a study of blood T cells in healthy people across ages. Together with a sample-barcoded 5' primer, a J-beta primer mix was included in a second PCR lasting about 7 to 11 cycles. Individual samples furnished no less than 2.5 million CDR3-containing paired-end reads apiece. Via MiXCR, TCRdb re-called the 5' RACE reads, giving one row per CDR3 protein. The sample consists of approximately 690,000 distinct CDR3 sequences, approximately 40% of them appearing once. At least ten counts were recorded for this clonotype. Its antigen is still unknown. Overall study results and limits: Among long-lived donors, naive CD4+ cells were more numerous and diversity higher than in aged donors.

Isolation yielded PBMCs, at least 7 million per sample, in every case. This clonotype originated in a man of 80 years or more in good health. The source material was blood.

CDR3 sequence reads: CASSLGYGSTDTQYF. Here the CDR3 DNA reads TGTGCCAGCAGCTTAGGGTACGGATCCACAGATACGCAGTATTTT. The chain employs TRBV11-2 and TRBJ2-3; no definite D call. Trimming stripped 1 base from V and 2 bases from J, with 10 bases between. The germline gives CDR1 SGHAT, CDR2 FQNNGV. The CDR3 length is 15 residues.